What follows describes a single TCR beta chain. Its antigen remains unknown. Germline values: CDR1 LNHDA, CDR2 SQIVND (reference sequence). V was trimmed by 3 bases and J by 3 bases, leaving 8 bases between them. This CDR3 is 14 amino acids long. This record belongs to a study of regulatory and conventional T cells in RAG deficiency. Findings of the study overall: Other subsets showed about 10-fold reductions, but Treg unique TCR beta sequences fell 80 to 100-fold in these patients.

Sequenced by immunoSEQ multiplex PCR; TCRdb stores in-frame clones only, minus some. The repertoire consists of thousands of clones, with around 81% occurring once and the leading ten covering 34%. These data were also filed under a second study, of regulatory T cells. From that report: The PCR used 52 TRBV and 13 TRBJ primers. Patient repertoires had restricted TRB V-J pairs and skewed V and J usage, most in Tregs.

The specimen sequenced was CD8+ T cells sorted from blood. The chain employs TRBV19 and TRBJ2-2; no clear D gene. The sequence was collected from a human donor in good health. CDR3 in amino acids: CASSMSEYTGELFF. The DNA for the CDR3 is TGTGCCAGTAGTATGTCTGAGTACACCGGGGAGCTGTTTTTT.